Sequencing of this T cell receptor (beta chain) was carried out in a study of blood T cell repertoires in COVID-19. Study background: There were acute and convalescent COVID-19 samples, and they came from the United States, Italy and Spain.

CDR1 and CDR2 (germline): LGHNA, YNFKEQ. The CDR3 totals 16 residues. The ends lost 0 bases at V and 7 bases at J; junction bases unmatched: 10. This clone was found once. The data were produced by immunoSEQ multiplex PCR, yet TCRdb's version contains in-frame clones alone and is incomplete. The sample contains hundreds of thousands of clones, roughly nine tenths of which appear only once. Followed over time, Seattle patients had been enrolled while infection was active. The sequence was collected from a woman in her forties or fifties with COVID-19, enrolled during active disease. The J gene is TRBJ1-1, the V gene TRBV4-2; 8 bases are shared with TRBD1. Material for sequencing was peripheral blood. The CDR3 nucleotides are TGTGCCAGCAGCCAAGAAGTGTGGTCAGGGGGCGGTGAAGCTTTCTTT. Amino acids: CASSQEVWSGGGEAFF.